The clone carrying this TCR beta chain came up a few times. Participant ages covered roughly 18 to 89 years across 24 US areas. The recovered donors of Cohort 3 showed two negative PCRs, clearance, or symptom resolution. This sample stems from a study of blood T cell repertoires in COVID-19. About the research overall: The cDNA or gDNA used as material had been derived from T cells, B-cell-depleted T cells, or PBMCs.

TCRdb's table, derived via immunoSEQ multiplex PCR, lists solely in-frame clones and lacks some. The table lists some 490,000 clones, approximately 91% of them singletons, with approximately 8% in the top ten. This CDR3 is 13 amino acids long. The germline V gene encodes CDR1 SGHTS and CDR2 YDEGEE. Trimming at V came to 6 bases and at J to 5 bases, leaving 8 bases not matched to a gene. Sequences were obtained from PBMCs or T cells enriched from blood (not recorded which). This TCR derives from a woman aged 55-69 years who had recovered from COVID-19. The chain recombines TRBV5-8 with TRBJ2-7, with 7 bases lining up with TRBD1. CDR3 loop: CASTPRTGDEQYF. CDR3 nucleotides: TGTGCCAGCACCCCTCGTACAGGGGACGAGCAGTACTTC.